The entry below gives a single TCR beta chain sequence along with its context. The antigen is undetermined. These data come from a study of early stage breast cancer tumors. Overall study: Most invasive tumors, about 80% of the 16, were ER+/PR+/HER2-.

Findings and limits, study-wide: Tumors had around 2.5-fold higher T cell density than normal breast. Tumor and normal breast were distinguished via blood comparison in about 90% of the 16 patients.

Each sample had two DNA replicates, around 0.45 ug blood or roughly 1.4 ug tissue. Generated by immunoSEQ multiplex PCR, the TCRdb table keeps only in-frame clones and is missing some. The data contain 50,000 to 75,000 clones, roughly 80% of them singletons. Germline CDR1 and CDR2: SGHRS and YFSETQ. V was clipped by 9 bases and J by 6 bases, with 16 bases between them. The CDR3 is made up of 13 amino acids. This TCR came from a person under 45 with breast cancer. The rearrangement links TRBV5-1 to TRBJ2-1; D unresolved. Sequencing input: blood. The CDR3 is CATRNPSLNEQFF. In DNA form, the CDR3 reads TGCGCCACCCGGAACCCCTCCCTCAATGAGCAGTTCTTC.